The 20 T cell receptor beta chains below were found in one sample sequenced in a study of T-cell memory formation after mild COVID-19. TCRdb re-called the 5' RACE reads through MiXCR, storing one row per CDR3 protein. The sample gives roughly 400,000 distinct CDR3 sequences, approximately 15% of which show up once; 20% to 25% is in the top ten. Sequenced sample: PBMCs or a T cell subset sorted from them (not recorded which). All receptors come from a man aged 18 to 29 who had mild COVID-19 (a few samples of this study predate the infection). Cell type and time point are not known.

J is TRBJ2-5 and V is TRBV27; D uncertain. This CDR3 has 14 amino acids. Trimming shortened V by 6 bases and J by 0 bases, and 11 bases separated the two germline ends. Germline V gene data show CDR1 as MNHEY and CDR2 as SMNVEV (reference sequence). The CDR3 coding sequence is TGTGCCAGCAGGGCACGACTGTACCAAGAGACCCAGTACTTC. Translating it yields CASRARLYQETQYF.

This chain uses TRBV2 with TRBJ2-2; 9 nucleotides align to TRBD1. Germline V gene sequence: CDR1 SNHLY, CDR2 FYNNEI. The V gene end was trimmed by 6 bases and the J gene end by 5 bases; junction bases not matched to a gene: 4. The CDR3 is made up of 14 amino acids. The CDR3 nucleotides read TGTGCCAGCAGGGGGACAGGGTGGACCGGGGAGCTGTTTTTT. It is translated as CASRGTGWTGELFF.

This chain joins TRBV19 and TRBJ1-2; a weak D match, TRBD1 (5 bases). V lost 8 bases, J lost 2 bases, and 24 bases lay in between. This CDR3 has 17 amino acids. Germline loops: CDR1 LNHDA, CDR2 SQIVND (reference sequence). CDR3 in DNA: TGTGCCAGTCAGCCCTTAAGGACACAAGGCAGAAACTATGGCTACACCTTC. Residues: CASQPLRTQGRNYGYTF.

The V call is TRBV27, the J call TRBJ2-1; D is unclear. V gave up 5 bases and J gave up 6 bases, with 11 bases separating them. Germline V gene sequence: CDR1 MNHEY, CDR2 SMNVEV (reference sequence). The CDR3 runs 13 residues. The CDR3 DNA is TGTGCCAGCAGTCTCTCCCGTACCAATGAGCAGTTCTTC. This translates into CASSLSRTNEQFF.

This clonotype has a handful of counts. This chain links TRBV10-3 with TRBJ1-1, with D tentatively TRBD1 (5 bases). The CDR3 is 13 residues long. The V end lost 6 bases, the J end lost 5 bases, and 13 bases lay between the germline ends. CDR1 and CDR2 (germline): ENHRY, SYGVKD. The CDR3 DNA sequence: TGTGCCATCAGGGGGACCCTGAGAACTGAAGCTTTCTTT. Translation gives CAIRGTLRTEAFF.

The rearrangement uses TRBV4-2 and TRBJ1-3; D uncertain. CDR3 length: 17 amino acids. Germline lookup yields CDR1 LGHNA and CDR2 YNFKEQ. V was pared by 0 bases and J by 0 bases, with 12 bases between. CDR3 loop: CASSQDVTRNSGNTIYF. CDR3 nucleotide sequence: TGTGCCAGCAGCCAAGATGTCACAAGGAACTCTGGAAACACCATATATTTT.

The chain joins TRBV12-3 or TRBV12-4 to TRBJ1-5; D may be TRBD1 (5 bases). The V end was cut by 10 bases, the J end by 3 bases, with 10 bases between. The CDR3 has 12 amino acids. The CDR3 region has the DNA TGTGCCACGGGACTGAACAATCAGCCCCAGCATTTT. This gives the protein CATGLNNQPQHF.

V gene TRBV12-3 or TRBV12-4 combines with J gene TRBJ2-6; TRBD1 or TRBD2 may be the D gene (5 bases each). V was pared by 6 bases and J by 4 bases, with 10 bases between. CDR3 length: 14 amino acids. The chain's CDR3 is CASRQGGGANVLTF. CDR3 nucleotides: TGTGCCAGCAGGCAGGGCGGGGGGGCCAACGTCCTGACTTTC.

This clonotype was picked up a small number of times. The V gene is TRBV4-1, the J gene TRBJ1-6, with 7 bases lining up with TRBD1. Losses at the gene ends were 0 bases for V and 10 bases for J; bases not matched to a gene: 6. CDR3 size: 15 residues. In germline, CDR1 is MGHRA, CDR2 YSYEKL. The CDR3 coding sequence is TGCGCCAGCAGCCAAGAGTCAGGGGGAAGGTCACCCCTCCACTTT. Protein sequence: CASSQESGGRSPLHF.

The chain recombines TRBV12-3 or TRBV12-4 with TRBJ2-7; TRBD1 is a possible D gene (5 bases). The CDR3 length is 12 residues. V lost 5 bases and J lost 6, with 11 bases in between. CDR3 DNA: TGTGCCAGCAGTAAGAAGGGGCGCGAGCAGTACGTC. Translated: CASSKKGREQYV.

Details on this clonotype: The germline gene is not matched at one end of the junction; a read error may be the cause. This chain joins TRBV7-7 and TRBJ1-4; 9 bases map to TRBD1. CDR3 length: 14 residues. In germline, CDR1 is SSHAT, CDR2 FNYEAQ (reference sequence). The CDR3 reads CASSSGQGSEKLFF. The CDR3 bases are TGTGCTAGCAGCTCCGGACAGGGGAGTGAAAAACTGTTTTTT.

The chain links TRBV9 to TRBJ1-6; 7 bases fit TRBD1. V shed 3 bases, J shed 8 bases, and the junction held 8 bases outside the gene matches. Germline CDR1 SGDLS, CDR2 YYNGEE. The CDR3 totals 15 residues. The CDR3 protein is CASSATTTGDSPLHF. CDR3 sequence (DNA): TGTGCCAGCAGCGCAACTACAACAGGGGATTCACCCCTCCACTTT.

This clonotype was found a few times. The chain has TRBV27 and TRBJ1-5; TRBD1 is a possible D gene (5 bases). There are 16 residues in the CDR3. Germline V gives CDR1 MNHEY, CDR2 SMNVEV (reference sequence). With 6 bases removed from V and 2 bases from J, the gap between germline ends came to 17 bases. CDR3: CASRGIGAKGNQPQHF. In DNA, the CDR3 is TGTGCCAGCAGGGGAATAGGGGCCAAGGGCAATCAGCCCCAGCATTTT.

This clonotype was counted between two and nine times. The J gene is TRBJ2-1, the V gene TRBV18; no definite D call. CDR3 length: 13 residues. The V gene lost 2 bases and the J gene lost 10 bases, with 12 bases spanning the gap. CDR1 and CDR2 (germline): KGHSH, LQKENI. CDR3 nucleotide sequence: TGTGCCAGCTCACCATCCAGGTTCGTGGAGCAGTTCTTC. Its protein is CASSPSRFVEQFF.

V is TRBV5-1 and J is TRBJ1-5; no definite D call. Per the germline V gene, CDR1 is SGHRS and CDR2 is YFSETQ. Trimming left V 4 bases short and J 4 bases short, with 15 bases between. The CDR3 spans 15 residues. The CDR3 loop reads CASSMDGVGNQPQHF. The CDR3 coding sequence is TGCGCCAGCAGCATGGACGGGGTTGGGAATCAGCCCCAGCATTTT.

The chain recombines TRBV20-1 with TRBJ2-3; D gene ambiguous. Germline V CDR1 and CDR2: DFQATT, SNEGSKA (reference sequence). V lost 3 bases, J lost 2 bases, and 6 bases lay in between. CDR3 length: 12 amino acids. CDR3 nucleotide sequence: TGCAGTGCTAGGGGAACCACAGATACGCAGTATTTT. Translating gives CSARGTTDTQYF.

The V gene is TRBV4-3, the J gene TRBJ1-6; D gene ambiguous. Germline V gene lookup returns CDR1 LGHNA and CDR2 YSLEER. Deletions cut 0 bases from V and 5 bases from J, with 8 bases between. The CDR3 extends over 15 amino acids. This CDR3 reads CASSQDAQNNSPLHF. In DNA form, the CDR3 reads TGCGCCAGCAGCCAAGACGCGCAGAATAATTCACCCCTCCACTTT.

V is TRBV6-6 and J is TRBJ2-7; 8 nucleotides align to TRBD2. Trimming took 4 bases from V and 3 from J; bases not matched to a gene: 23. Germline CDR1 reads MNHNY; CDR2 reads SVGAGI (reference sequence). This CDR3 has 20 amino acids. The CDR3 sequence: CASSWARGGLTWIRDYEQYF. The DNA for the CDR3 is TGTGCCAGCAGTTGGGCCCGCGGGGGGCTGACGTGGATTAGGGACTACGAGCAGTACTTC.

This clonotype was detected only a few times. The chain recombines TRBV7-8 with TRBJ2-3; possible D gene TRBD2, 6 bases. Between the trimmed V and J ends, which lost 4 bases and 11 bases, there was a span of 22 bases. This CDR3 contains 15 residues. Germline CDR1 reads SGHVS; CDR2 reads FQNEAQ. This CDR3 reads CASSSLDDGYGGQYF. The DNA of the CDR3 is TGTGCCAGCAGCTCCCTAGACGACGGTTACGGGGGGCAGTATTTT. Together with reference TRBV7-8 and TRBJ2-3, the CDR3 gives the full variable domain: GAGVSQSPRYKVAKRGQDVALRCDPISGHVSLFWYQQALGQGPEFLTYFQNEAQLDKSGLPSDRFFAERPEGSVSTLKIQRTQQEDSAVYLCASSSLDDGYGGQYFGPGTRLTVL.

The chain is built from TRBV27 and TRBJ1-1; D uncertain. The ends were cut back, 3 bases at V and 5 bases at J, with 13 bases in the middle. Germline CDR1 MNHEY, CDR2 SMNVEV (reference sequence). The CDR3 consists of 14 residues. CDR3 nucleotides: TGTGCCAGCAGTTTCAAGGGAGCCGTTACTGAAGCTTTCTTT. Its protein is CASSFKGAVTEAFF.